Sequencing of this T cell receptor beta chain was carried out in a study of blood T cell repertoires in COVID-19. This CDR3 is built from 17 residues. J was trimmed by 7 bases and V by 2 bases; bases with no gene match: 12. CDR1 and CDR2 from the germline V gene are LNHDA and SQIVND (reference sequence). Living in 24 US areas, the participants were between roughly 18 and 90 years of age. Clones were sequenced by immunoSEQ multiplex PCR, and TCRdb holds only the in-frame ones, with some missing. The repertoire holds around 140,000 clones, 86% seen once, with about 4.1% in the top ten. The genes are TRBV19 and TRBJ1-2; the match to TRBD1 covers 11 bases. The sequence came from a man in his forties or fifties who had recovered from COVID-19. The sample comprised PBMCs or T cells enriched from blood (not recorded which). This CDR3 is CASSIPPDRGPGGGYTF. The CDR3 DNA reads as TGTGCCAGTAGTATACCCCCGGACAGGGGGCCGGGAGGTGGCTACACCTTC.